The 10 T cell receptor beta chains below were found in one sample sequenced in a study of blood T cell repertoires in COVID-19. Generated by immunoSEQ multiplex PCR, the TCRdb table keeps only in-frame clones and is missing some. The sample includes some 150,000 clones, roughly 86% of them seen just once. The sample taken for sequencing was peripheral blood. All receptors come from a man aged 70 or older with acute or convalescent COVID-19.

V usage is TRBV5-1 and J usage is TRBJ2-1; 8 bases line up with TRBD1. J gave up 5 bases and V 0 bases, and 13 bases lay outside the gene matches. CDR3 length equals 18 residues. From germline, CDR1 is SGHRS and CDR2 YFSETQ. The CDR3 reads CASSLGLFPDREHNEQFF. As DNA, the CDR3 is TGCGCCAGCAGCTTGGGACTTTTCCCGGACAGGGAACACAATGAGCAGTTCTTC. Looking up the rest from reference TRBV5-1 and TRBJ2-1 gives the full variable domain: KAGVTQTPRYLIKTRGQQVTLSCSPISGHRSVSWYQQTPGQGLQFLFEYFSETQRNKGNFPGRFSGRQFSNSRSEMNVSTLELGDSALYLCASSLGLFPDREHNEQFFGPGTRLTVL.

The chain couples TRBV5-8 to TRBJ1-6, with no clear D. Germline V gene data show CDR1 as SGHTS and CDR2 as YDEGEE. The CDR3 is made up of 13 amino acids. Trimming shortened V by 5 bases and J by 10 bases, and 13 bases separated the two germline ends. The CDR3 spells CASSLPRGSPLHF. In DNA, the CDR3 is TGTGCCAGCAGTCTACCACGGGGATCACCCCTCCACTTT.

The chain recombines TRBV5-4 with TRBJ2-6; tentative D call: TRBD1 (6 bases). The germline V gene encodes CDR1 SGHNT and CDR2 YYREEE (reference sequence). The CDR3 sequence is 15 residues long. The ends were cut back, 3 bases at V and 2 bases at J, with 9 bases in the middle. The CDR3 spells CASSSQGPGANVLTF. The CDR3 DNA follows: TGTGCCAGCAGCTCACAGGGACCTGGGGCCAACGTCCTGACTTTC.

This clone occurred a few times. V usage is TRBV30 and J usage is TRBJ2-1; 7 bases are shared with TRBD2. CDR3 length equals 13 residues. After removal of 4 bases from V and 3 bases from J, the junction contained 3 bases not matched to a gene. The germline V gene has CDR1 GTSNPN and CDR2 SVGIG (reference sequence). The CDR3 nucleotides are TGTGCCTGGACTAGCGGAAACTACAATGAGCAGTTCTTC. It codes for CAWTSGNYNEQFF.

The gene calls are TRBV7-2 and TRBJ2-5; TRBD2 aligns across 9 bases. The ends lost 5 bases at V and 5 bases at J; junction bases unmatched: 12. The CDR3 spans 16 residues. Germline V CDR1 and CDR2: SGHTA, FQGNSA. The CDR3 spells CASSQAMREGLETQYF. The CDR3 DNA follows: TGTGCCAGCAGCCAGGCGATGCGGGAGGGCCTCGAGACCCAGTACTTC.

The CDR3 region has the DNA TGTGCCAGCAGTTCGGACAGGGGGCTTGGAAACACCATATATTTT. Its protein is CASSSDRGLGNTIYF. The V call is TRBV2, the J call TRBJ1-3; TRBD1 agrees at 11 bases. This CDR3 spans 15 amino acids. Germline values: CDR1 SNHLY, CDR2 FYNNEI. V lost 5 bases and J lost 3; bases outside the gene matches: 3. The full variable domain, with the rest looked up from reference TRBV2 and TRBJ1-3, is EPEVTQTPSHQVTQMGQEVILRCVPISNHLYFYWYRQILGQKVEFLVSFYNNEISEKSEIFDDQFSVERPDGSNFTLKIRSTKLEDSAMYFCASSSDRGLGNTIYFGEGSWLTVV.

This chain joins TRBV24-1 and TRBJ2-5, with 7 bases identical to TRBD2. CDR1 and CDR2 from the germline V gene are KGHDR and SFDVKD. The V gene end was trimmed by 1 base and the J gene end by 2 bases; junction bases not matched to a gene: 9. This CDR3 region has 17 residues. The CDR3 is CATSDFWGSSGQETQYF. Written as DNA, the CDR3 is TGTGCCACCAGTGATTTCTGGGGGAGTAGCGGGCAAGAGACCCAGTACTTC.

This chain uses TRBV7-2 with TRBJ2-3; 10 nucleotides line up with TRBD2. CDR1 is SGHTA, CDR2 FQGNSA, per germline. V lost 5 bases, J lost 2 bases, and 10 bases stayed unmatched. The CDR3 spans 17 residues. The CDR3 here is CASSPGGAGGNTDTQYF. The CDR3 DNA reads as TGTGCCAGCAGCCCCGGTGGAGCGGGGGGGAACACAGATACGCAGTATTTT.

The genes are TRBV18 and TRBJ1-1; weak D call: TRBD1 (6 bases). This CDR3 spans 13 amino acids. V lost 6 bases and J lost 1, with 9 bases in between. Germline loops: CDR1 KGHSH, CDR2 LQKENI. The CDR3 here is CASSRDKNTEAFF. CDR3 in DNA: TGTGCCAGCTCCCGGGACAAGAACACTGAAGCTTTCTTT.

CDR3 in amino acids: CASSPDRAGTDTQYF. The DNA for the CDR3 is TGTGCCAGCAGCCCCGACAGGGCAGGGACAGATACGCAGTATTTT. The chain carries TRBV5-4 and TRBJ2-3, with TRBD1 matching 7 bases. This CDR3 contains 15 residues. Trimming cost V 4 bases and J 3 bases; bases outside gene matches: 8. From germline, CDR1 is SGHNT and CDR2 YYREEE (reference sequence).